This passage covers 32 T cell receptor beta chains from one sample sequenced in a study of T cell responses to AZD1222 COVID-19 vaccine. Repertoires were generated with immunoSEQ multiplex PCR, while TCRdb's copy carries only in-frame clones and drops some. The table has just over 95,000 clones, roughly 89% seen once. The sequencing used peripheral blood, collected on day 0 of AZD1222 vaccination. All receptors derive from an adult in good health.

The CDR3 sequence is CASSELAGGYNEQFF. The CDR3 nucleotides are TGTGCCAGCAGTGAACTAGCGGGGGGTTACAATGAGCAGTTCTTC. The chain combines TRBV6-1 with TRBJ2-1; 11 bases map to TRBD2. The ends lost 2 bases at V and 4 bases at J; junction bases unmatched: 1. Germline-derived CDR1 and CDR2 are MNHNS and SASEGT. The CDR3 length is 15 residues.

The table lists this clone with a count of one. The chain has TRBV6-5 and TRBJ2-7; TRBD1 matches 7 bases. Germline CDR1 and CDR2: MNHEY and SVGAGI. The V segment lost 6 bases and the J segment 7 bases; nucleotides outside the gene matches: 9. CDR3 size: 13 residues. The CDR3 loop reads CASRWGQTGEQYF. CDR3 coding DNA: TGTGCCAGCAGGTGGGGACAGACCGGGGAGCAGTACTTC.

V and J are TRBV5-5 and TRBJ2-7; 8 bases align to TRBD1. V lost 2 bases, J lost 6 bases, and 7 bases stayed unmatched. The CDR3 runs 14 residues. From germline, CDR1 is SGHKS and CDR2 YYEKEE (reference sequence). CDR3: CASSFTGGVGEQYF. As DNA, the CDR3 is TGTGCCAGCAGCTTCACAGGGGGAGTGGGCGAGCAGTACTTC.

This clone has just a few counts. The chain couples TRBV12-3 or TRBV12-4 to TRBJ1-6; no reliable D call. V shed 6 bases and J shed 0 bases, with 3 bases lying between them. The CDR3 has 13 amino acids. CDR3 sequence reads: CASSGSYNSPLHF. The CDR3 region has the DNA TGTGCCAGCAGCGGCTCCTATAATTCACCCCTCCACTTT.

This chain joins TRBV11-3 and TRBJ1-1, with D tentatively TRBD1 (5 bases). V dropped 1 base and J dropped 7 bases, with 16 bases sitting between them. CDR3 length: 15 amino acids. Germline CDR1 SGHNT, CDR2 YENEEA. The CDR3 sequence: CASSLGLGRDHEAFF. The CDR3 nucleotides read TGTGCCAGCAGCTTAGGGCTCGGCAGGGACCATGAAGCTTTCTTT.

The chain employs TRBV5-5 and TRBJ1-2; 9 nucleotides match TRBD1. This CDR3 contains 14 residues. V was clipped by 3 bases and J by 4 bases; unmatched bases: 4. From germline, CDR1 is SGHKS and CDR2 YYEKEE (reference sequence). The DNA for the CDR3 is TGTGCCAGCAGCTGGGGACAGGGCCCCTATGGCTACACCTTC. Amino acids: CASSWGQGPYGYTF.

The chain employs TRBV6-5 and TRBJ1-4; the D is unclear. The germline CDR1 and CDR2 sequences are MNHEY and SVGAGI. This CDR3 is built from 14 residues. V gave up 7 bases and J gave up 8 bases, with 17 bases separating them. In nucleotides, the CDR3 is TGTGCCAGCACCGAGGGCGTTCTCTTGGAAAAACTGTTTTTT. Protein product: CASTEGVLLEKLFF.

The chain uses TRBV2 and TRBJ1-2; 12 bases line up with TRBD1. From germline, CDR1 is SNHLY and CDR2 FYNNEI. V was clipped by 11 bases and J by 8 bases; unmatched bases: 6. This CDR3 has 12 amino acids. The CDR3 loop is CACGTGGIGYTF. CDR3 DNA sequence: TGTGCCTGCGGGACAGGGGGCATAGGCTACACCTTC.

This chain connects TRBV13 to TRBJ1-1, with a tentative D call TRBD1 (6 bases). The CDR3 covers 15 residues. Looked up from germline, CDR1 is PRHDT and CDR2 is FYEKMQ (reference sequence). Trimming left V 0 bases short and J 1 base short, with 9 bases between. For the CDR3, the DNA is TGTGCCAGCAGCTTAGGGGGCAGGGGGAACACTGAAGCTTTCTTT. Translated, it gives CASSLGGRGNTEAFF.

The gene calls are TRBV21-1 and TRBJ1-1. TRBV21-1 is a known pseudogene. The CDR3 sequence is 13 residues long. CDR3 sequence: CASSKVWRTEAFF. CDR3 DNA sequence: TGTGCCAGCAGCAAAGTCTGGAGGACTGAAGCTTTCTTT.

Notes on this clone: One end of the junction fails to match germline, which may point to a read error. The chain recombines TRBV5-6 with TRBJ2-1; either TRBD1 or TRBD2 may fit D (6 bases each). The germline gives CDR1 SGHDT, CDR2 YYEEEE. This CDR3 is built from 13 residues. This CDR3 reads CASSLMGGPLVLF. The CDR3, as DNA: TGTGCCAGCAGCTTAATGGGGGGCCCTCTGGTACTCTTC.

This chain uses TRBV5-4 with TRBJ2-7; D assignment may be TRBD1 or TRBD2 (5 bases each). V was clipped by 0 bases and J by 2 bases, with 12 bases between them. From germline, CDR1 is SGHNT and CDR2 YYREEE (reference sequence). The CDR3 has 15 residues. The CDR3 region has the DNA TGTGCCAGCAGCTTGGGAGGGACGGGAACCTACGAGCAGTACTTC. Amino acids: CASSLGGTGTYEQYF.

The rearrangement links TRBV5-1 to TRBJ2-1, with D tentatively TRBD1 (6 bases). The length of the CDR3 is 14 residues. The germline CDR1 and CDR2 sequences are SGHRS and YFSETQ. V lost 2 bases, J lost 5 bases, and 11 bases lay in between. The chain's CDR3 is CASSLMDSHNEQFF. The CDR3, as DNA: TGCGCCAGCAGCTTAATGGACAGTCACAATGAGCAGTTCTTC.

On this clone itself: The junction departs from the called germline gene at one end, perhaps through a read error. The chain employs TRBV2 and TRBJ1-2, with a weak D call TRBD1 (6 bases). Germline CDR1 reads SNHLY; CDR2 reads FYNNEI. The CDR3 is 13 amino acids. The CDR3 DNA is TGTGCCAGCAGAGAAGCCGGACAGTATGGCTACACCTTC. Translated, it gives CASREAGQYGYTF.

This chain joins TRBV6-5 and TRBJ1-2; no firm D call. The CDR3 runs 14 residues. The V gene lost 0 bases and the J gene lost 1 base, with 6 bases spanning the gap. Germline CDR1 MNHEY, CDR2 SVGAGI. Written as DNA, the CDR3 is TGTGCCAGCAGTTACTCGCAAGGTAACTATGGCTACACCTTC. Translation: CASSYSQGNYGYTF.

The rearrangement links TRBV7-8 to TRBJ2-7; D possibly matches TRBD1 or TRBD2 (6 bases each). The germline CDR1 and CDR2 sequences are SGHVS and FQNEAQ. This CDR3 is 14 amino acids long. V was cut by 0 bases and J by 7 bases, with 13 bases left in between. The CDR3 DNA is TGTGCCAGCAGCTTAGCGAGGGGGGCAGGGGAGCAGTACTTC. Translating it yields CASSLARGAGEQYF.

V gene TRBV30 combines with J gene TRBJ1-2; D may be TRBD1 (6 bases). Germline CDR1 GTSNPN, CDR2 SVGIG (reference sequence). Trimming cost V 0 bases and J 8 bases, with 13 bases left between them. The CDR3 contains 13 residues. CDR3 protein: CAWSVLGARGYTF. The CDR3 nucleotides read TGTGCCTGGAGTGTATTGGGGGCGAGAGGCTACACCTTC.

This chain links TRBV2 with TRBJ1-2, with a tentative D call TRBD1 (6 bases). The ends were cut back, 8 bases at V and 9 bases at J, with 19 bases in the middle. The germline gives CDR1 SNHLY, CDR2 FYNNEI. This CDR3 region has 13 residues. CDR3 in DNA: TGTGCCAGCCGCCCGAGGCAGGGGACGAGCTACACCTTC. Encoded protein: CASRPRQGTSYTF.

The chain recombines TRBV5-5 with TRBJ2-3, with no clear D. The V gene lost 0 bases and the J gene lost 4 bases, with 3 bases spanning the gap. The CDR3 loop spans 12 amino acids. CDR1 and CDR2 (germline): SGHKS, YYEKEE (reference sequence). The CDR3 coding sequence is TGTGCCAGCAGCTTGGAGGCAGATACGCAGTATTTT. This codes for CASSLEADTQYF.

The chain links TRBV18 to TRBJ2-6; TRBD2 matches 7 bases. The germline V gene encodes CDR1 KGHSH and CDR2 LQKENI. J was trimmed by 0 bases and V by 6 bases; bases with no gene match: 11. This CDR3 is built from 18 residues. CDR3 DNA sequence: TGTGCCAGCTCCCTCGGTGGGGGGACTAACTCTGGGGCCAACGTCCTGACTTTC. Protein: CASSLGGGTNSGANVLTF.

This chain joins TRBV29-1 and TRBJ2-2, with TRBD1 identical over 8 bases. Germline-derived CDR1 and CDR2 are SQVTM and ANQGSEA. CDR3 size: 13 residues. With V trimmed by 6 bases and J by 1 base, 1 base remained unmatched. The CDR3 nucleotides are TGCAGCGTAGGGACAGGGAACACCGGGGAGCTGTTTTTT. Translated: CSVGTGNTGELFF.

The genes are TRBV6-2 or TRBV6-3 and TRBJ2-7; a weak D match, TRBD2 (6 bases). From germline, CDR1 is MNHEY and CDR2 SVGEGT. V was clipped by 5 bases and J by 3 bases, with 17 bases between them. The CDR3 length is 15 residues. This CDR3 is CASSATGDGFYEQYF. CDR3 sequence (DNA): TGTGCCAGCAGTGCCACGGGGGACGGCTTCTACGAGCAGTACTTC.

CDR3: CASSVAGHSNQPQHF. CDR3 in DNA: TGTGCCAGCAGCGTCGCCGGGCATAGCAATCAGCCCCAGCATTTT. The chain employs TRBV7-9 and TRBJ1-5, with D unresolved. CDR3 length: 15 residues. CDR1 SEHNR and CDR2 FQNEAQ come from the germline V gene (reference sequence). V lost 5 bases, J lost 0 bases, and 11 bases lay in between.

The gene calls are TRBV4-3 and TRBJ2-1, with TRBD2 matching 8 bases. Germline V CDR1 and CDR2: LGHNA, YSLEER. Germline trimming cut 4 bases from V and 2 bases from J; bases unmatched to any gene: 4. The CDR3 covers 15 residues. The CDR3 spells CASSPGLAPYNEQFF. The DNA for the CDR3 is TGCGCCAGCAGCCCCGGACTAGCCCCCTACAATGAGCAGTTCTTC.

The chain has TRBV5-1 and TRBJ2-5; D gene unclear. The germline CDR1 and CDR2 sequences are SGHRS and YFSETQ. The length of the CDR3 is 14 residues. The germline V and J ends were trimmed by 4 bases and 3 bases, with 13 bases remaining between them. CDR3 DNA sequence: TGCGCCAGCAGCCTAAGGACGGATAAAGAGACCCAGTACTTC. This translates into CASSLRTDKETQYF.

This sequence joins TRBV9 and TRBJ2-7; 8 nucleotides agree with TRBD1. V lost 0 bases, J lost 2 bases, and 4 bases stayed unmatched. The CDR3 is 15 amino acids. CDR1 is SGDLS and CDR2 is YYNGEE in the germline V gene. The DNA of the CDR3 is TGTGCCAGCAGCGTAGAGACAGGGGCCACCTACGAGCAGTACTTC. Translating gives CASSVETGATYEQYF.

This clone has just one count. This sequence joins TRBV5-1 and TRBJ1-1; 11 bases match TRBD1. The V and J ends lost 3 bases and 4 bases, in that order; junction bases with no gene match: 2. Germline V gene data show CDR1 as SGHRS and CDR2 as YFSETQ. The CDR3 extends over 14 amino acids. In DNA form, the CDR3 reads TGCGCCAGCAGCTCCGGGACAGGGGGCACTGAAGCTTTCTTT. Its protein product is CASSSGTGGTEAFF. The full variable domain, completed using reference TRBV5-1 and TRBJ1-1, is KAGVTQTPRYLIKTRGQQVTLSCSPISGHRSVSWYQQTPGQGLQFLFEYFSETQRNKGNFPGRFSGRQFSNSRSEMNVSTLELGDSALYLCASSSGTGGTEAFFGQGTRLTVV.

The chain combines TRBV10-3 with TRBJ1-2; the D gene is possibly TRBD1 (5 bases). The CDR3 length is 14 residues. The germline gives CDR1 ENHRY, CDR2 SYGVKD. V lost 0 bases and J 4 bases, leaving 9 bases between the germline ends. The CDR3 DNA reads TGTGCCATCAGTGAGTCAGGGGTACGCTATGGCTACACCTTC. The encoded protein is CAISESGVRYGYTF.

V usage is TRBV7-8 and J usage is TRBJ1-3; possibly TRBD1 for D (5 bases). CDR3 length equals 19 residues. The germline CDR1 and CDR2 sequences are SGHVS and FQNEAQ. V dropped 2 bases and J dropped 0 bases, with 20 bases sitting between them. CDR3 residues: CASSLIGGTQVFSGNTIYF. CDR3 in DNA: TGTGCCAGCAGCTTAATAGGCGGTACACAGGTTTTCTCTGGAAACACCATATATTTT.

The V gene is TRBV9, the J gene TRBJ2-3; 8 bases map to TRBD2. Germline V gene lookup returns CDR1 SGDLS and CDR2 YYNGEE. Losses at the gene ends were 7 bases for V and 3 bases for J; bases not matched to a gene: 4. The CDR3 has 13 amino acids. Written as DNA, the CDR3 is TGTGCCAGCGGACTAGCCCCGACAGATACGCAGTATTTT. Amino acid sequence: CASGLAPTDTQYF.

J is TRBJ1-6 and V is TRBV6-2 or TRBV6-3; perhaps TRBD1 as D (5 bases). The germline V gene has CDR1 MNHEY and CDR2 SVGEGT. With 6 bases removed from V and 9 bases from J, the gap between germline ends came to 24 bases. The CDR3 loop spans 17 amino acids. The CDR3 coding sequence is TGTGCCAGCAGCTCCGAACCGGGACCCAGCCCAAGTTCACCCCTCCACTTT. Its protein is CASSSEPGPSPSSPLHF.

This sequence joins TRBV5-6 and TRBJ2-5; weak D call: TRBD1 (6 bases). Germline V lookup: CDR1 SGHDT, CDR2 YYEEEE. Deletions cut 3 bases from V and 5 bases from J, with 11 bases between. The CDR3 runs 13 residues. DNA of the CDR3: TGTGCCAGCAGCTCCAGGGGTGGGGAGACCCAGTACTTC. It is translated as CASSSRGGETQYF.